What follows are 11 T cell receptor beta chains derived from one specimen sequenced in a study of early T cells in non-severe SARS-CoV-2 infection. TCRdb passed the 5' RACE reads through MiXCR, listing each CDR3 protein once. Altogether 90,000 to 100,000 distinct CDR3 sequences are present, roughly 13% being singletons, with the ten largest covering approximately 2.3%. Sequenced input: whole blood. The receptor source for this set is an adult who was a healthcare worker with PCR-confirmed SARS-CoV-2 infection or an uninfected control (not recorded which).

This clonotype was counted only a few times. The chain carries TRBV24-1 and TRBJ2-1; no definite D call. The CDR3 length is 15 residues. Germline loops: CDR1 KGHDR, CDR2 SFDVKD. V was shortened by 4 bases and J by 6 bases, with 15 bases between the two germline ends. For the CDR3, the DNA is TGTGCCACCAGTGACTCGGGCCGAATGGGCAATGAGCAGTTCTTC. Translating it yields CATSDSGRMGNEQFF.

This clonotype has ten or more counts. CDR3 loop: CASSDSFGNTEAFF. Here the CDR3 DNA reads TGCGCCAGCAGTGATAGTTTCGGGAACACTGAAGCTTTCTTT. The genes are TRBV10-1 and TRBJ1-1; D is uncertain. The V gene's germline CDR1 is WNHNN and CDR2 SYGVQD (reference sequence). The V gene lost 3 bases and the J gene lost 1 base, with 9 bases spanning the gap. The CDR3 is made up of 14 amino acids.

The chain carries TRBV24-1 and TRBJ2-1; no clear D gene. Germline CDR1 is KGHDR and CDR2 is SFDVKD. This CDR3 contains 16 residues. Trimming left V 3 bases short and J 3 bases short, with 14 bases between. CDR3 nucleotides: TGTGCCACCAGTGATCTGCGCCCCGACGGCTACAATGAGCAGTTCTTC. Its protein product is CATSDLRPDGYNEQFF.

The CDR3 spells CASSGTEAFF. Written as DNA, the CDR3 is TGTGCCAGCAGCGGCACTGAAGCTTTCTTT. The chain links TRBV11-2 to TRBJ1-1; no reliable D call. Trimming cost V 5 bases and J 4 bases, with 2 bases left between them. There are 10 residues in the CDR3. Germline CDR1 and CDR2: SGHAT and FQNNGV.

This clonotype was detected ten times or more. V gene TRBV27 combines with J gene TRBJ2-1; 9 bases are a match to TRBD1. The CDR3 runs to 18 residues. With V trimmed by 2 bases and J by 5 bases, 13 bases remained unmatched. The germline V gene encodes CDR1 MNHEY and CDR2 SMNVEV (reference sequence). In nucleotides, the CDR3 is TGTGCCAGCAGTTTACTGGCCCTTTTAAGGACAGGGGACAATGAGCAGTTCTTC. Residues: CASSLLALLRTGDNEQFF.

This clonotype was seen repeatedly, ten times or more. This chain links TRBV6-2 or TRBV6-3 with TRBJ1-2; no clear D. Trimming shortened V by 5 bases and J by 3 bases, and 16 bases separated the two germline ends. This CDR3 is built from 15 residues. From germline, CDR1 is MNHEY and CDR2 SVGEGT. In DNA form, the CDR3 reads TGTGCCAGCAGTCCAACTCGCCTCGGGGACTATGGCTACACCTTC. Encoded protein: CASSPTRLGDYGYTF.

The chain carries TRBV10-1 and TRBJ2-2; 9 bases align to TRBD1. V shed 5 bases and J 4 bases; nucleotides not matched to a gene: 11. The CDR3 spans 17 residues. Germline V lookup: CDR1 WNHNN, CDR2 SYGVQD (reference sequence). The CDR3 sequence: CASSSDRGATATGELFF. DNA of the CDR3: TGCGCCAGCAGTTCGGACAGGGGAGCGACTGCCACCGGGGAGCTGTTTTTT.

This clonotype has a count of ten or more. V is TRBV7-9 and J is TRBJ2-7; the D is unclear. The V end was cut by 5 bases, the J end by 3 bases, with 11 bases between. Germline V CDR1 and CDR2: SEHNR, FQNEAQ (reference sequence). This CDR3 region has 13 residues. CDR3 nucleotides: TGTGCCAGCAGCCTCAGTTACAGCTACGAGCAGTACTTC. Its translation is CASSLSYSYEQYF.

The J gene is TRBJ1-2, the V gene TRBV29-1, with no clear D. Germline values: CDR1 SQVTM, CDR2 ANQGSEA. V was clipped by 8 bases and J by 4 bases, with 11 bases between them. The CDR3 has 11 residues. The CDR3 nucleotides read TGCAGCTCGAAGAGCTCCTATGGCTACACCTTC. It is translated as CSSKSSYGYTF.

This clonotype was counted many times. The CDR3 sequence is CASSGGTGVQPQHF. DNA of the CDR3: TGTGCCAGCAGTGGCGGGACAGGGGTTCAGCCCCAGCATTTT. This chain joins TRBV6-5 and TRBJ1-5; 10 bases agree with TRBD1. Germline V gene data show CDR1 as MNHEY and CDR2 as SVGAGI. This CDR3 region has 14 residues. V trimming: 5 bases; J trimming: 6 bases; junction bases outside the gene matches: 4.

This clonotype was found a few times. This chain joins TRBV20-1 and TRBJ1-2, with 7 bases fitting TRBD1. Trimming cost V 6 bases and J 4 bases; bases outside gene matches: 20. This CDR3 has 17 residues. Germline CDR1 DFQATT, CDR2 SNEGSKA (reference sequence). CDR3 in DNA: TGCAGTGCCCTATCGGGACAGACCACCCCGGGGAGCTATGGCTACACCTTC. Translating gives CSALSGQTTPGSYGYTF.